The 31 T cell receptor beta chains presented below share a single source sample, sequenced in a study of blood T cell repertoires in COVID-19. Here immunoSEQ multiplex PCR was the method, and the copy in TCRdb shows in-frame clones only, minus some. This sample has about 200,000 clones, with around 82% found just once. Sequencing was carried out using peripheral blood. All receptors derive from a woman in her 70s with acute or convalescent COVID-19.

The CDR3 DNA sequence: TGTGCCATCAGCGCCAGGGGAGGGACTGAAGCTTTCTTT. It specifies CAISARGGTEAFF. V gene TRBV10-3 combines with J gene TRBJ1-1; D might be TRBD1 (6 bases). Germline-derived CDR1 and CDR2 are ENHRY and SYGVKD. The V end lost 6 bases, the J end lost 5 bases, and 13 bases lay between the germline ends. The length of the CDR3 is 13 residues.

The genes are TRBV21-1 and TRBJ1-1. TRBV21-1 is tagged as a pseudogene. The CDR3 runs 17 residues. In nucleotides, the CDR3 is TGTGCCAGCAGCAGAGGCAAGAGAAGCAGAATGAACACTGAAGCTTTCTTT. The encoded protein is CASSRGKRSRMNTEAFF.

This chain joins TRBV24-1 and TRBJ2-5, with D perhaps matching TRBD2 (6 bases). Germline assignment: CDR1 KGHDR and CDR2 SFDVKD. The CDR3 has 15 amino acids. V was cut by 5 bases and J by 5 bases, with 17 bases left in between. The CDR3 reads CATSAEGPGRETQYF. CDR3 sequence (DNA): TGTGCCACCAGTGCCGAAGGGCCAGGGAGGGAGACCCAGTACTTC.

This clone has only a few counts. The V call is TRBV16, the J call TRBJ2-7; a weak D match, TRBD2 (6 bases). The germline V gene has CDR1 KGHSY and CDR2 FQNENV. CDR3 length equals 15 residues. V was cut by 4 bases and J by 2 bases, with 15 bases left in between. CDR3 sequence reads: CASSPNFSGAYEQYF. CDR3 DNA sequence: TGTGCCAGCAGCCCCAACTTTAGCGGCGCCTACGAGCAGTACTTC.

The CDR3 loop reads CASSEGTSRYEQYF. Written as DNA, the CDR3 is TGTGCCAGCAGTGAAGGGACTAGCCGGTACGAGCAGTACTTC. This chain links TRBV6-1 with TRBJ2-7, with 8 bases matching TRBD2. In germline, CDR1 is MNHNS, CDR2 SASEGT. Unmatched junction bases numbered 3, after V lost 1 base and J lost 4 bases. The CDR3 totals 14 residues.

The rearrangement links TRBV19 to TRBJ2-1, with 8 bases aligning to TRBD2. CDR3 length equals 15 residues. V gave up 6 bases and J gave up 1 base; unmatched junction bases: 5. Germline loops: CDR1 LNHDA, CDR2 SQIVND (reference sequence). CDR3 amino acids: CASSRGTSSYNEQFF. CDR3 DNA: TGTGCCAGTAGCCGAGGGACTAGTTCCTACAATGAGCAGTTCTTC.

This clone was counted once. V is TRBV11-2 and J is TRBJ2-5, with 9 bases lining up with TRBD2. CDR1 and CDR2 (germline): SGHAT, FQNNGV. Trimming removed 4 bases from V and 5 bases from J; junction bases left unmatched: 8. The length of the CDR3 is 15 residues. The CDR3 here is CASSSLAGVMETQYF. CDR3 nucleotide sequence: TGTGCCAGCAGCTCCTTAGCGGGAGTCATGGAGACCCAGTACTTC.

The chain joins TRBV6-5 to TRBJ2-1, with D possibly TRBD1 on 7 matching bases. The CDR3 runs 15 residues. The germline gives CDR1 MNHEY, CDR2 SVGAGI. Trimming stripped 6 bases from V and 0 bases from J, with 12 bases between. CDR3 region: CASREGQSSYNEQFF. The CDR3 DNA follows: TGTGCCAGCAGGGAGGGACAGAGCTCCTACAATGAGCAGTTCTTC.

A single count supports this clone. This chain's CDR3 is CASSSVTGQGGNTIYF. The CDR3, as DNA: TGTGCCAGCAGCTCCGTTACGGGACAGGGTGGAAACACCATATATTTT. V usage is TRBV7-9 and J usage is TRBJ1-3, with 9 positions matching TRBD1. The CDR3 is 16 amino acids. The V segment lost 4 bases and the J segment 3 bases; nucleotides outside the gene matches: 7. The V gene's germline CDR1 is SEHNR and CDR2 FQNEAQ (reference sequence). The full variable domain, rest sourced from reference TRBV7-9 and TRBJ1-3, is DTGVSQNPRHKITKRGQNVTFRCDPISEHNRLYWYRQTLGQGPEFLTYFQNEAQLEKSRLLSDRFSAERPKGSFSTLEIQRTEQGDSAMYLCASSSVTGQGGNTIYFGEGSWLTVV.

As regards this clone: Other DNA sequences within the sample encode an identical CDR3. The rearrangement uses TRBV5-1 and TRBJ2-7; 8 bases are shared with TRBD1. Germline lookup yields CDR1 SGHRS and CDR2 YFSETQ. V gave up 2 bases and J gave up 3 bases; unmatched junction bases: 4. This CDR3 has 14 amino acids. CDR3 in DNA: TGCGCCAGCAGCTTTGACAGGGGACGCTACGAGCAGTACTTC. It is translated as CASSFDRGRYEQYF.

The sample holds one count of this clone. A much bigger clone sits one base away, suggesting this may be a read error. The chain links TRBV6-5 to TRBJ1-4, with TRBD1 matching 8 bases. The germline gives CDR1 MNHEY, CDR2 SVGAGI. Unmatched junction bases numbered 1, after V lost 4 bases and J lost 3 bases. The CDR3 extends over 14 amino acids. The CDR3 sequence is CASSLGQANEKLFF. Here the CDR3 DNA reads TGTGCCAGCAGTTTGGGACAGGCTAATGAAAAACTGTTTTTT.

The V gene is TRBV5-5, the J gene TRBJ1-5; D is ambiguous. Germline V gives CDR1 SGHKS, CDR2 YYEKEE (reference sequence). The CDR3 is 15 amino acids. Trimming shortened V by 0 bases and J by 0 bases, and 7 bases separated the two germline ends. As DNA, the CDR3 is TGTGCCAGCAGCTTGGAACAGAATAGCAATCAGCCCCAGCATTTT. Amino acids: CASSLEQNSNQPQHF.

Only a few counts were recorded for this clone. An end of the junction does not agree with germline; a read error may underlie this. The identical CDR3 is also encoded by other nucleotide sequences in the sample. The V and J genes are TRBV7-7 and TRBJ2-2, with 11 bases lining up with TRBD1. The CDR3 is 16 amino acids. Germline CDR1 SSHAT, CDR2 FNYEAQ (reference sequence). The CDR3 spells CASSSSGTGGTGELFF. The CDR3 DNA follows: TGTGCTAGCAGCTCCTCCGGGACAGGGGGAACCGGGGAGCTGTTTTTT.

V gene TRBV15 combines with J gene TRBJ1-1; 7 bases align to TRBD1. The trim removed 5 bases at V and 4 bases at J, leaving 7 bases unmatched. Germline CDR1 and CDR2: LNHNV and YYDKDF (reference sequence). This CDR3 is 14 amino acids long. CDR3 region: CATSRYRGGTEAFF. Here the CDR3 DNA reads TGTGCCACCAGCCGATACAGGGGTGGCACTGAAGCTTTCTTT.

This clone has just a few counts. The chain is built from TRBV4-1 and TRBJ2-1; perhaps TRBD2 as D (5 bases). The V and J ends lost 0 bases and 6 bases respectively, with 15 bases between them. The CDR3 sequence is 16 residues long. Germline CDR1 and CDR2: MGHRA and YSYEKL. The CDR3 loop is CASSQDYWLAPNEQFF. In DNA, the CDR3 is TGCGCCAGCAGCCAAGATTATTGGCTAGCCCCCAATGAGCAGTTCTTC.

There are a few counts of this clone. This chain's CDR3 is CASSLRGQRDTEAFF. DNA for the CDR3: TGTGCCAGCAGCCTCAGGGGGCAAAGGGACACTGAAGCTTTCTTT. The chain recombines TRBV28 with TRBJ1-1, with TRBD1 matching over 8 bases. This CDR3 contains 15 residues. Germline V lookup: CDR1 MDHEN, CDR2 SYDVKM. V shed 6 bases and J 3 bases; nucleotides not matched to a gene: 9.

The chain recombines TRBV30 with TRBJ1-1; D is possibly TRBD1 (5 bases). Germline CDR1 GTSNPN, CDR2 SVGIG (reference sequence). The V end was cut by 3 bases, the J end by 4 bases, with 12 bases between. The CDR3 spans 13 residues. CDR3 residues: CAWRQAGTTEAFF. CDR3 DNA sequence: TGTGCCTGGAGACAAGCGGGGACCACTGAAGCTTTCTTT. The entire variable domain, with the rest obtained from reference TRBV30 and TRBJ1-1, is as follows: SQTIHQWPATLVQPVGSPLSLECTVEGTSNPNLYWYRQAAGRGLQLLFYSVGIGQISSEVPQNLSASRPQDRQFILSSKKLLLSDSGFYLCAWRQAGTTEAFFGQGTRLTVV.

The J gene is TRBJ1-2, the V gene TRBV27, with TRBD1 identical over 8 bases. V lost 5 bases and J lost 6; bases outside the gene matches: 8. The CDR3 is 14 amino acids. Germline V lookup: CDR1 MNHEY, CDR2 SMNVEV (reference sequence). As DNA, the CDR3 is TGTGCCAGCAGTGTCGGACAGGGCCTAAATGGCTACACCTTC. This encodes CASSVGQGLNGYTF.

This chain connects TRBV7-9 to TRBJ1-1, with D tentatively TRBD1 (5 bases). The CDR3 has 15 residues. The V end lost 0 bases, the J end lost 3 bases, and 11 bases lay between the germline ends. Germline assignment: CDR1 SEHNR and CDR2 FQNEAQ (reference sequence). CDR3 sequence reads: CASSLARGGDTEAFF. The CDR3, as DNA: TGTGCCAGCAGCTTAGCGCGAGGAGGGGACACTGAAGCTTTCTTT.

Written as DNA, the CDR3 is TGTGCCAGCAGTTATGTTTTAGGGCGGGAGAAAGAGACCCAGTACTTC. Amino acid sequence: CASSYVLGREKETQYF. The V gene is TRBV6-2 or TRBV6-3, the J gene TRBJ2-5, with 7 bases matching TRBD2. The CDR3 has 16 amino acids. Germline CDR1 reads MNHEY; CDR2 reads SVGEGT. Unmatched junction bases numbered 10, after V lost 3 bases and J lost 3 bases.

The chain joins TRBV18 to TRBJ1-1; D is unresolved. The CDR3 covers 15 residues. Germline V gene data show CDR1 as KGHSH and CDR2 as LQKENI. V lost 1 base to trimming and J lost 0 bases, with 9 bases between them. CDR3 protein: CASSPQGGLNTEAFF. In DNA form, the CDR3 reads TGTGCCAGCTCACCACAGGGAGGATTGAACACTGAAGCTTTCTTT.

The genes are TRBV11-2 and TRBJ2-2; D unclear. Looked up from germline, CDR1 is SGHAT and CDR2 is FQNNGV. V shed 5 bases and J shed 4 bases, with 11 bases lying between them. This CDR3 contains 14 residues. In DNA form, the CDR3 reads TGTGCCAGCAGCATCAACAGAGCCACCGGGGAGCTGTTTTTT. Translation: CASSINRATGELFF.

This chain uses TRBV28 with TRBJ2-4; 7 bases line up with TRBD2. The CDR3 loop spans 14 amino acids. The V and J ends lost 2 bases and 3 bases, in that order; junction bases with no gene match: 1. Germline V gene lookup returns CDR1 MDHEN and CDR2 SYDVKM. The chain's CDR3 is CASSLGGDKNIQYF. CDR3 in DNA: TGTGCCAGCAGTTTAGGGGGGGACAAAAACATTCAGTACTTC.

The V gene is TRBV7-9, the J gene TRBJ2-1, with D uncertain. Between the trimmed V and J ends, which lost 5 bases and 8 bases, there was a span of 13 bases. This CDR3 spans 13 amino acids. The V gene's germline CDR1 is SEHNR and CDR2 FQNEAQ (reference sequence). CDR3 sequence: CASSPAVVDEQFF. The CDR3 DNA sequence: TGTGCCAGCAGCCCGGCGGTTGTAGATGAGCAGTTCTTC. Supplemented by reference TRBV7-9 and TRBJ2-1, the full variable domain reads DTGVSQNPRHKITKRGQNVTFRCDPISEHNRLYWYRQTLGQGPEFLTYFQNEAQLEKSRLLSDRFSAERPKGSFSTLEIQRTEQGDSAMYLCASSPAVVDEQFFGPGTRLTVL.

This chain's CDR3 is CASRLQGEETQYF. CDR3 nucleotide sequence: TGTGCCAGCAGGTTACAGGGTGAAGAGACCCAGTACTTC. The chain combines TRBV28 with TRBJ2-5, with TRBD1 as a possible D gene (6 bases). Germline assignment: CDR1 MDHEN and CDR2 SYDVKM. The CDR3 runs to 13 residues. Deletions cut 6 bases from V and 3 bases from J, with 11 bases between.

This clone was observed at least ten times. This chain uses TRBV5-6 with TRBJ1-2; D gene unclear. Germline V CDR1 and CDR2: SGHDT, YYEEEE. CDR3 length: 13 amino acids. Trimming pared 3 bases from V and 1 base from J, leaving 7 bases between. The CDR3 spells CASSSRINYGYTF. DNA for the CDR3: TGTGCCAGCAGCTCCAGGATTAACTATGGCTACACCTTC.

The J gene is TRBJ2-1, the V gene TRBV3-1 (or the pseudogene TRBV3-2); TRBD2 matches 7 bases. The CDR3 is 16 residues long. The germline CDR1 and CDR2 sequences are LGHDT and YNNKEL (reference sequence). J gave up 0 bases and V 3 bases, and 5 bases lay outside the gene matches. CDR3 in DNA: TGTGCCAGCAGCCACTCCGGCGGGAGCTCCTACAATGAGCAGTTCTTC. Protein sequence: CASSHSGGSSYNEQFF.

V usage is TRBV28 and J usage is TRBJ1-1, with TRBD1 as a possible D gene (6 bases). With 5 bases removed from V and 7 bases from J, the gap between germline ends came to 14 bases. This CDR3 region has 13 residues. The germline CDR1 and CDR2 sequences are MDHEN and SYDVKM. The CDR3 region is CASSPPDRIEAFF. Written as DNA, the CDR3 is TGTGCCAGCAGTCCCCCCGACAGGATTGAAGCTTTCTTT. The variable domain in full, completed from reference TRBV28 and TRBJ1-1, reads DVKVTQSSRYLVKRTGEKVFLECVQDMDHENMFWYRQDPGLGLRLIYFSYDVKMKEKGDIPEGYSVSREKKERFSLILESASTNQTSMYLCASSPPDRIEAFFGQGTRLTVV.

J is TRBJ2-7 and V is TRBV10-3, with 7 positions matching TRBD2. The CDR3 has 14 amino acids. Germline CDR1 is ENHRY and CDR2 is SYGVKD. Trimming at V came to 4 bases and at J to 1 base, leaving 4 bases not matched to a gene. In DNA, the CDR3 is TGTGCCATCAGTGCGGCTAGCGGATCCTACGAGCAGTACTTC. This codes for CAISAASGSYEQYF.

Concerning this clone: At one of its ends the junction is not consistent with the germline gene, which may arise from a read error. The rearrangement links TRBV29-1 to TRBJ2-5; TRBD1 is a possible D gene (5 bases). Germline V gene sequence: CDR1 SQVTM, CDR2 ANQGSEA. The CDR3 totals 13 residues. This chain's CDR3 is CSVEEGVGETQYF. In DNA form, the CDR3 reads TGCAGCGTCGAAGAAGGGGTGGGAGAGACCCAGTACTTC.

The genes are TRBV5-4 and TRBJ2-3, with D possibly matching TRBD2 (6 bases). This CDR3 spans 13 amino acids. Trimming removed 3 bases at V and 6 bases at J, with 11 bases between. Germline assignment: CDR1 SGHNT and CDR2 YYREEE (reference sequence). CDR3 coding DNA: TGTGCCAGCAGCTCCGAAAGCGGGGATACGCAGTATTTT. Protein product: CASSSESGDTQYF.